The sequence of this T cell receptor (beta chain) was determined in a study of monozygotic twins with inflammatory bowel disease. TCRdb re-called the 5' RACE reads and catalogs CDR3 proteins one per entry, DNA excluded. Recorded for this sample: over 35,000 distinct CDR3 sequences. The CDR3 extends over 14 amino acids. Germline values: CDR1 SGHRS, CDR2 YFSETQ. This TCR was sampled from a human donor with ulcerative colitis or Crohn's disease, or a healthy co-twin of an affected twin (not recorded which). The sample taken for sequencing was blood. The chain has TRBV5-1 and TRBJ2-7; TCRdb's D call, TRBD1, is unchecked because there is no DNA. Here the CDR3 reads CASNPGQGVYEQYF.